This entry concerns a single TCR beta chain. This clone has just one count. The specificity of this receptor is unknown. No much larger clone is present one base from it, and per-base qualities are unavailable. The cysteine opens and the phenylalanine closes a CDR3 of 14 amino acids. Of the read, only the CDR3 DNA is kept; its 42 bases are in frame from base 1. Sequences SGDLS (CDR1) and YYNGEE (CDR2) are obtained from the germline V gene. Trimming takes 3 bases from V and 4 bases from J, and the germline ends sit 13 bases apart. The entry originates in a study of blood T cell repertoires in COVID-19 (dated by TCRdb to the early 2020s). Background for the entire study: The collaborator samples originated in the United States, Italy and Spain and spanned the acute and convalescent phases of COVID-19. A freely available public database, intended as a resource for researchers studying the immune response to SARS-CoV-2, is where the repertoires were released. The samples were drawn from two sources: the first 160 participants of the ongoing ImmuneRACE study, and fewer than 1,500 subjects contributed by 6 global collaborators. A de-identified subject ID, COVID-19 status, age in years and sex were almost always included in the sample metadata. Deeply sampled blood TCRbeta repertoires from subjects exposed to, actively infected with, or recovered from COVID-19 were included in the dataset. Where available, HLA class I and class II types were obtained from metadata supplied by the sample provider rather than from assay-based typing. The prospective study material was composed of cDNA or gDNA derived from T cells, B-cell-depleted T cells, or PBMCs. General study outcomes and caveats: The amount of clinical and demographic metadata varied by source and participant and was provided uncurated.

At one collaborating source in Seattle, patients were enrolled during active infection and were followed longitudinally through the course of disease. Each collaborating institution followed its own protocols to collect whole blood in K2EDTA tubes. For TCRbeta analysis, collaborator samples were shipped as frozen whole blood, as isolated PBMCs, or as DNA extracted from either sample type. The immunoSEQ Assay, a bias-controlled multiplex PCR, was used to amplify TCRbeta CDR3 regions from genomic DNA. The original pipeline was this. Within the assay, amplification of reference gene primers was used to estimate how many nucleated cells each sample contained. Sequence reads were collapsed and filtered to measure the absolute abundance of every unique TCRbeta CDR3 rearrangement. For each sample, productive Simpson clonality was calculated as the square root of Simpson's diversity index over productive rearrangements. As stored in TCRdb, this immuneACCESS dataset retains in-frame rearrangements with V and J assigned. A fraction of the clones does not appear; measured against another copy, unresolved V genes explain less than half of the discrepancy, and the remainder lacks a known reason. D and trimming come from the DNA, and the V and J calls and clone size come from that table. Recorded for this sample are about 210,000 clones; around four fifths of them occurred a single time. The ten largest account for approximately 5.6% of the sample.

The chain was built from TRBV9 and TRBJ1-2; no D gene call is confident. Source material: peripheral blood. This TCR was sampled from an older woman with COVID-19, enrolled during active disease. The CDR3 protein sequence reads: CASSGPGERYGYTF. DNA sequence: TGTGCCAGCAGCGGGCCCGGAGAGCGCTATGGCTACACCTTC.